This is a list of T cell receptor beta chains from one sample in a study of a mutant IDH1 vaccine in newly diagnosed glioma. Sequencing was performed with immunoSEQ multiplex PCR; in TCRdb, only in-frame clones are kept and a portion is missing. There are about 54,000 clones in the sample; roughly 80% occur only once, and about a fifth lies in the top ten. The material was PBMCs, obtained from a glioma patient treated with radiotherapy, temozolomide or both. The receptors come from a man aged 18 to 30 with glioma. The CDR3 runs from the conserved cysteine through the conserved F or W. A D gene is named only where the DNA matches it firmly. Where a row states a size, it is once, few, many or the class of an expanded clone; other rows omit it.

clone_size: NA; d_call: NA; j_call: TRBJ1-1; v_call: TRBV4-2; cdr3_aa: CASSGENTEAFF; cdr3_nt: TGTGCCAGCAGCGGGGAGAACACTGAAGCTTTCTTT
clone_size: NA; d_call: TRBD2; j_call: TRBJ2-2; v_call: TRBV10-3; cdr3_aa: CAISPGLAAGELFF; cdr3_nt: TGTGCCATCAGCCCGGGACTAGCCGCCGGGGAGCTGTTTTTT
clone_size: NA; d_call: NA; j_call: TRBJ1-2; v_call: TRBV19; cdr3_aa: CASSAPGATLNGYTF; cdr3_nt: TGTGCCAGTAGTGCGCCGGGAGCTACTTTGAATGGCTACACCTTC
clone_size: NA; d_call: NA; j_call: TRBJ2-2; v_call: TRBV19; cdr3_aa: CASSMLRAGTGELFF; cdr3_nt: TGTGCCAGTAGTATGCTCAGGGCGGGCACCGGGGAGCTGTTTTTT
clone_size: NA; d_call: NA; j_call: TRBJ1-2; v_call: TRBV5-1; cdr3_aa: CASSLGDLYYYGYTF; cdr3_nt: TGCGCCAGCAGCTTGGGGGACCTGTATTACTATGGCTACACCTTC
clone_size: once; d_call: NA; j_call: TRBJ2-5; v_call: TRBV5-4; cdr3_aa: CASSLREKKETQYF; cdr3_nt: TGTGCCAGCAGCTTGCGGGAGAAGAAGGAGACCCAGTACTTC
clone_size: NA; d_call: NA; j_call: TRBJ1-1; v_call: TRBV5-1; cdr3_aa: CASSFLPGQPERAFF; cdr3_nt: TGCGCCAGCAGCTTTTTACCAGGACAACCTGAACGAGCTTTCTTT
clone_size: NA; d_call: NA; j_call: TRBJ2-3; v_call: TRBV5-1; cdr3_aa: CASSLIPIPDTQYF; cdr3_nt: TGCGCCAGCAGCTTAATTCCCATCCCAGATACGCAGTATTTT
clone_size: NA; d_call: NA; j_call: TRBJ1-5; v_call: TRBV7-2; cdr3_aa: CASSPASNQPQHF; cdr3_nt: TGTGCCAGCAGCCCAGCAAGCAATCAGCCCCAGCATTTT
clone_size: NA; d_call: TRBD1; j_call: TRBJ2-7; v_call: TRBV2; cdr3_aa: CASGPTGGIYEQYF; cdr3_nt: TGTGCCAGCGGACCTACAGGGGGGATCTACGAGCAGTACTTC
clone_size: few; d_call: NA; j_call: TRBJ2-1; v_call: TRBV19; cdr3_aa: CASNIGHLGYNEQFF; cdr3_nt: TGTGCCAGTAACATCGGTCACCTGGGGTACAATGAGCAGTTCTTC
clone_size: NA; d_call: NA; j_call: TRBJ1-1; v_call: TRBV2; cdr3_aa: CASTHQELNTEAFF; cdr3_nt: TGTGCCAGCACTCACCAGGAGTTGAACACTGAAGCTTTCTTT
clone_size: NA; d_call: NA; j_call: TRBJ1-2; v_call: TRBV6-4; cdr3_aa: CASSYPRYGYTF; cdr3_nt: TGTGCCAGCAGTTATCCCCGCTATGGCTACACCTTC
clone_size: NA; d_call: NA; j_call: TRBJ1-5; v_call: TRBV27; cdr3_aa: CASSLDGGDNQPQHF; cdr3_nt: TGTGCCAGCAGTTTAGACGGGGGTGACAATCAGCCCCAGCATTTT
clone_size: NA; d_call: TRBD1; j_call: TRBJ1-5; v_call: TRBV25-1; cdr3_aa: CASSDQQGDSNQPQHF; cdr3_nt: TGTGCCAGCAGTGACCAACAGGGGGATAGCAATCAGCCCCAGCATTTT
clone_size: NA; d_call: NA; j_call: TRBJ2-1; v_call: TRBV27; cdr3_aa: CASSLGRQSLAWFF; cdr3_nt: TGTGCCAGCAGTTTGGGACGGCAGTCCCTTGCCTGGTTCTTC
clone_size: NA; d_call: NA; j_call: TRBJ1-6; v_call: TRBV5-6; cdr3_aa: CASSPDGGLRSPLHF; cdr3_nt: TGTGCCAGCAGCCCGGATGGGGGGCTACGGTCACCCCTCCACTTT
clone_size: NA; d_call: NA; j_call: TRBJ1-2; v_call: TRBV7-3; cdr3_aa: CASSPGDNYGYTF; cdr3_nt: TGTGCCAGCAGCCCAGGGGATAACTATGGCTACACCTTC
clone_size: NA; d_call: NA; j_call: TRBJ1-1; v_call: TRBV10-3; cdr3_aa: CATRGGTEAFF; cdr3_nt: TGTGCCACCCGGGGGGGCACTGAAGCTTTCTTT